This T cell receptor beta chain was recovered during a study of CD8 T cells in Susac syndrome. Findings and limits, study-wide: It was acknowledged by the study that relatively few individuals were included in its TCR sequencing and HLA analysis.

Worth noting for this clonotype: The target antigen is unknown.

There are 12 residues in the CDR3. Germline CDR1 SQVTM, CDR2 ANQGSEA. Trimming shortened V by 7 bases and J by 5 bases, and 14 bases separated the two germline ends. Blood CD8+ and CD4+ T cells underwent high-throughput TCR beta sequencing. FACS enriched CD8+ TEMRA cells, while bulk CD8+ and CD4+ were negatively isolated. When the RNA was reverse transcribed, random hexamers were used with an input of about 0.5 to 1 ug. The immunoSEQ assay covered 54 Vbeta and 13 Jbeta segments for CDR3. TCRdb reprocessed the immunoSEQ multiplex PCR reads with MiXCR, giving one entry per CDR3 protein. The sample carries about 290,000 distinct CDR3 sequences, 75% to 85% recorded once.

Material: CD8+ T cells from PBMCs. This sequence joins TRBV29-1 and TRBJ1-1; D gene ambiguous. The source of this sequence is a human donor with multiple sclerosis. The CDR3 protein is CSGEGSKTEAFF. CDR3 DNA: TGCAGCGGGGAGGGAAGTAAGACTGAAGCTTTCTTT.